These T cell receptor beta chains were read from a single sample in a study of cytomegalovirus exposure and HLA in healthy donors. Measured with immunoSEQ multiplex PCR; TCRdb has only the in-frame clones, and not every one. The data hold roughly 84,000 clones, with about 77% observed a single time. Material: PBMCs. The receptors were sampled from a man aged 50 to 59 in good health and CMV-seronegative. CDR3s include the opening cysteine and the closing phenylalanine or tryptophan. The order of the fields is clone size, V gene, D gene, J gene, CDR3 protein, CDR3 DNA. A D gene is named only where the DNA matches it firmly. Clone size appears in some rows only: once, few, many, or a class for an expanded clone.

abundance: -; v_gene: TRBV6-5; d_gene: -; j_gene: TRBJ1-1; CDR3aa: CASSYPAGAEAFF; CDR3nt: TGTGCCAGCAGTTACCCAGCGGGCGCGGAAGCTTTCTTT
abundance: few; v_gene: TRBV29-1; d_gene: -; j_gene: TRBJ1-6; CDR3aa: CSVGEGYNSPLHF; CDR3nt: TGCAGCGTTGGGGAGGGCTATAATTCACCCCTCCACTTT
abundance: once; v_gene: TRBV5-1; d_gene: -; j_gene: TRBJ2-1; CDR3aa: CASTEGGRNNEQFF; CDR3nt: TGCGCCAGCACCGAGGGGGGGCGAAACAATGAGCAGTTCTTC
abundance: -; v_gene: TRBV21-1; d_gene: -; j_gene: TRBJ1-2; CDR3aa: CASSNVGGDYGYTF; CDR3nt: TGTGCCAGCAGCAATGTAGGGGGAGACTATGGCTACACCTTC
abundance: few; v_gene: TRBV18; d_gene: TRBD1; j_gene: TRBJ1-1; CDR3aa: CASSPVQGAMNTEAFF; CDR3nt: TGTGCCAGCTCACCAGTACAGGGGGCTATGAACACTGAAGCTTTCTTT
abundance: -; v_gene: TRBV4-1; d_gene: -; j_gene: TRBJ2-3; CDR3aa: CASSHPRSSSTDTQYF; CDR3nt: TGCGCCAGCAGCCATCCCAGGTCGAGTAGCACAGATACGCAGTATTTT
abundance: -; v_gene: TRBV30; d_gene: -; j_gene: TRBJ2-3; CDR3aa: CAWSGAGSTDTQYF; CDR3nt: TGTGCCTGGAGTGGGGCGGGCAGCACAGATACGCAGTATTTT
abundance: -; v_gene: TRBV4-2; d_gene: -; j_gene: TRBJ1-4; CDR3aa: CASSQDMIGTKGRLFF; CDR3nt: TGTGCCAGCAGCCAAGATATGATCGGGACAAAAGGGAGACTGTTTTTT
abundance: once; v_gene: TRBV28; d_gene: -; j_gene: TRBJ1-5; CDR3aa: CASTVRGGYSNQPQHF; CDR3nt: TGTGCCAGCACGGTCCGGGGGGGCTATAGCAATCAGCCCCAGCATTTT
abundance: few; v_gene: TRBV6-1; d_gene: -; j_gene: TRBJ1-4; CDR3aa: CASSEYRAEKLFF; CDR3nt: TGTGCCAGCAGTGAGTACAGGGCTGAAAAACTGTTTTTT
abundance: -; v_gene: TRBV7-7; d_gene: -; j_gene: TRBJ2-1; CDR3aa: CASSLGLASGYEQFF; CDR3nt: TGTGCTAGCAGCTTAGGTCTAGCATCCGGGTATGAGCAGTTCTTC
abundance: -; v_gene: TRBV2; d_gene: TRBD1; j_gene: TRBJ2-7; CDR3aa: CASRTGSEQYF; CDR3nt: TGTGCCAGCAGGACAGGGAGCGAGCAGTACTTC
abundance: -; v_gene: TRBV29-1; d_gene: -; j_gene: TRBJ2-7; CDR3aa: CSVGEARYEQYF; CDR3nt: TGCAGCGTTGGAGAGGCACGATACGAGCAGTACTTC
abundance: -; v_gene: TRBV19; d_gene: -; j_gene: TRBJ1-1; CDR3aa: CASSEAGFTEAFF; CDR3nt: TGTGCCAGTAGTGAGGCGGGGTTCACTGAAGCTTTCTTT
abundance: -; v_gene: TRBV27; d_gene: TRBD1; j_gene: TRBJ2-5; CDR3aa: CASASGQLGEETQYF; CDR3nt: TGTGCCAGCGCTTCGGGACAGCTAGGCGAAGAGACCCAGTACTTC
abundance: -; v_gene: TRBV5-1; d_gene: TRBD1; j_gene: TRBJ2-2; CDR3aa: CASSLRQGSGELFF; CDR3nt: TGCGCCAGCAGCTTGAGACAGGGTTCCGGGGAGCTGTTTTTT
abundance: -; v_gene: TRBV6-6; d_gene: TRBD2; j_gene: TRBJ2-1; CDR3aa: CASSYSFPSGGGEQFF; CDR3nt: TGTGCCAGCAGTTACTCATTCCCTAGCGGGGGGGGTGAGCAGTTCTTC
abundance: -; v_gene: TRBV30; d_gene: TRBD2; j_gene: TRBJ2-1; CDR3aa: CAWRFSSGGSYNEQFF; CDR3nt: TGTGCCTGGAGATTCAGTAGCGGGGGCTCCTACAATGAGCAGTTCTTC
abundance: -; v_gene: TRBV7-2; d_gene: TRBD1; j_gene: TRBJ1-2; CDR3aa: CASSPGGLNRPHRGYTF; CDR3nt: TGTGCCAGCAGCCCAGGGGGCCTTAACCGACCTCACAGGGGCTACACCTTC
abundance: -; v_gene: TRBV5-5; d_gene: -; j_gene: TRBJ1-4; CDR3aa: CASSFTSTTNEKLFF; CDR3nt: TGTGCCAGCAGCTTCACATCCACAACTAATGAAAAACTGTTTTTT
abundance: -; v_gene: TRBV19; d_gene: -; j_gene: TRBJ1-2; CDR3aa: CASMGGSRPNYGYTF; CDR3nt: TGTGCCAGTATGGGGGGGAGCCGACCTAACTATGGCTACACCTTC
abundance: -; v_gene: TRBV2; d_gene: TRBD2; j_gene: TRBJ2-1; CDR3aa: CASSGTSGGQQFF; CDR3nt: TGTGCCAGCAGCGGGACTAGCGGGGGGCAGCAGTTCTTC
abundance: -; v_gene: TRBV5-1; d_gene: TRBD2; j_gene: TRBJ2-3; CDR3aa: CASSLDPPGTSGSNTDTQYF; CDR3nt: TGCGCCAGCAGCTTGGATCCTCCCGGGACTAGCGGATCTAACACAGATACGCAGTATTTT
abundance: -; v_gene: TRBV6-6; d_gene: -; j_gene: TRBJ1-4; CDR3aa: CASSSNEKLFF; CDR3nt: TGTGCCAGCAGTTCGAATGAAAAACTGTTTTTT
abundance: few; v_gene: TRBV12-5; d_gene: TRBD1; j_gene: TRBJ2-7; CDR3aa: CASAATGTAYEQYF; CDR3nt: TGTGCTAGTGCTGCGACAGGGACGGCCTACGAGCAGTACTTC
abundance: -; v_gene: TRBV25-1; d_gene: TRBD1; j_gene: TRBJ1-6; CDR3aa: CASSTGTANNSPLHF; CDR3nt: TGTGCCAGCAGTACCGGGACAGCTAATAATTCACCCCTCCACTTT
abundance: -; v_gene: TRBV11-2; d_gene: -; j_gene: TRBJ1-6; CDR3aa: CASSLVGGGLVSYNSPLHF; CDR3nt: TGTGCCAGCAGCCTAGTAGGTGGCGGGCTCGTCTCCTATAATTCACCCCTCCACTTT
abundance: -; v_gene: TRBV7-9; d_gene: -; j_gene: TRBJ2-1; CDR3aa: CASSLGTGTPLGYEQFF; CDR3nt: TGTGCCAGCAGCCTGGGGACCGGGACTCCCCTCGGGTATGAGCAGTTCTTC
abundance: few; v_gene: TRBV4-2; d_gene: TRBD2; j_gene: TRBJ2-7; CDR3aa: CASSQVAGYVAGGSYEQYF; CDR3nt: TGTGCCAGCAGCCAGGTCGCGGGGTACGTAGCGGGGGGCTCCTACGAGCAGTACTTC
abundance: -; v_gene: TRBV5-6; d_gene: -; j_gene: TRBJ1-6; CDR3aa: CASTLGGRDSPLHF; CDR3nt: TGTGCCAGCACCTTGGGTGGGAGGGATTCACCCCTCCACTTT
abundance: -; v_gene: TRBV2; d_gene: -; j_gene: TRBJ2-7; CDR3aa: CASTQQGYEQYF; CDR3nt: TGTGCCAGCACCCAACAGGGCTACGAGCAGTACTTC
abundance: -; v_gene: TRBV7-9; d_gene: -; j_gene: TRBJ1-1; CDR3aa: CASSLKQVNTEAFF; CDR3nt: TGTGCCAGCAGTTTAAAACAAGTGAACACTGAAGCTTTCTTT
abundance: -; v_gene: TRBV7-3; d_gene: -; j_gene: TRBJ2-1; CDR3aa: CASSLAGGYNEQFF; CDR3nt: TGTGCCAGCAGCTTAGCTGGAGGCTACAATGAGCAGTTCTTC
abundance: few; v_gene: TRBV7-9; d_gene: -; j_gene: TRBJ1-1; CDR3aa: CAMKDRENTEAFF; CDR3nt: TGTGCCATGAAGGACAGAGAGAACACTGAAGCTTTCTTT
abundance: few; v_gene: TRBV6-6; d_gene: -; j_gene: TRBJ1-4; CDR3aa: CASSYPPLGANEKLFF; CDR3nt: TGTGCCAGCAGTTACCCCCCTTTAGGAGCTAATGAAAAACTGTTTTTT
abundance: -; v_gene: TRBV19; d_gene: -; j_gene: TRBJ1-5; CDR3aa: CASSIGGGFNQPQHF; CDR3nt: TGTGCCAGTAGTATAGGAGGAGGGTTCAATCAGCCCCAGCATTTT
abundance: few; v_gene: TRBV5-1; d_gene: TRBD2; j_gene: TRBJ2-1; CDR3aa: CASSLRSGDYNEQFF; CDR3nt: TGCGCCAGCAGCCTGAGGAGCGGGGACTACAATGAGCAGTTCTTC
abundance: -; v_gene: TRBV19; d_gene: -; j_gene: TRBJ2-1; CDR3aa: CASSIVVWSNEQFF; CDR3nt: TGTGCCAGTAGTATCGTCGTTTGGAGCAATGAGCAGTTCTTC
abundance: few; v_gene: TRBV2; d_gene: TRBD1; j_gene: TRBJ1-3; CDR3aa: CASSGTGGNTIYF; CDR3nt: TGTGCCAGCAGTGGGACAGGTGGAAACACCATATATTTT
abundance: -; v_gene: TRBV7-3; d_gene: TRBD2; j_gene: TRBJ2-1; CDR3aa: CASSLNGGGSYNEQFF; CDR3nt: TGTGCCAGCAGTTTAAACGGGGGGGGGTCCTACAATGAGCAGTTCTTC
abundance: -; v_gene: TRBV21-1; d_gene: -; j_gene: TRBJ2-7; CDR3aa: CASEGRGLSYEQYF; CDR3nt: TGTGCCAGCGAAGGGAGGGGACTCTCCTACGAGCAGTACTTC
abundance: -; v_gene: TRBV7-9; d_gene: TRBD2; j_gene: TRBJ2-7; CDR3aa: CASTPYGGASYEQYF; CDR3nt: TGTGCCAGCACCCCTTACGGGGGGGCTTCATACGAGCAGTACTTC
abundance: few; v_gene: TRBV28; d_gene: -; j_gene: TRBJ1-4; CDR3aa: CASRSTPNEKLFF; CDR3nt: TGTGCCAGCCGAAGTACTCCTAATGAAAAACTGTTTTTT